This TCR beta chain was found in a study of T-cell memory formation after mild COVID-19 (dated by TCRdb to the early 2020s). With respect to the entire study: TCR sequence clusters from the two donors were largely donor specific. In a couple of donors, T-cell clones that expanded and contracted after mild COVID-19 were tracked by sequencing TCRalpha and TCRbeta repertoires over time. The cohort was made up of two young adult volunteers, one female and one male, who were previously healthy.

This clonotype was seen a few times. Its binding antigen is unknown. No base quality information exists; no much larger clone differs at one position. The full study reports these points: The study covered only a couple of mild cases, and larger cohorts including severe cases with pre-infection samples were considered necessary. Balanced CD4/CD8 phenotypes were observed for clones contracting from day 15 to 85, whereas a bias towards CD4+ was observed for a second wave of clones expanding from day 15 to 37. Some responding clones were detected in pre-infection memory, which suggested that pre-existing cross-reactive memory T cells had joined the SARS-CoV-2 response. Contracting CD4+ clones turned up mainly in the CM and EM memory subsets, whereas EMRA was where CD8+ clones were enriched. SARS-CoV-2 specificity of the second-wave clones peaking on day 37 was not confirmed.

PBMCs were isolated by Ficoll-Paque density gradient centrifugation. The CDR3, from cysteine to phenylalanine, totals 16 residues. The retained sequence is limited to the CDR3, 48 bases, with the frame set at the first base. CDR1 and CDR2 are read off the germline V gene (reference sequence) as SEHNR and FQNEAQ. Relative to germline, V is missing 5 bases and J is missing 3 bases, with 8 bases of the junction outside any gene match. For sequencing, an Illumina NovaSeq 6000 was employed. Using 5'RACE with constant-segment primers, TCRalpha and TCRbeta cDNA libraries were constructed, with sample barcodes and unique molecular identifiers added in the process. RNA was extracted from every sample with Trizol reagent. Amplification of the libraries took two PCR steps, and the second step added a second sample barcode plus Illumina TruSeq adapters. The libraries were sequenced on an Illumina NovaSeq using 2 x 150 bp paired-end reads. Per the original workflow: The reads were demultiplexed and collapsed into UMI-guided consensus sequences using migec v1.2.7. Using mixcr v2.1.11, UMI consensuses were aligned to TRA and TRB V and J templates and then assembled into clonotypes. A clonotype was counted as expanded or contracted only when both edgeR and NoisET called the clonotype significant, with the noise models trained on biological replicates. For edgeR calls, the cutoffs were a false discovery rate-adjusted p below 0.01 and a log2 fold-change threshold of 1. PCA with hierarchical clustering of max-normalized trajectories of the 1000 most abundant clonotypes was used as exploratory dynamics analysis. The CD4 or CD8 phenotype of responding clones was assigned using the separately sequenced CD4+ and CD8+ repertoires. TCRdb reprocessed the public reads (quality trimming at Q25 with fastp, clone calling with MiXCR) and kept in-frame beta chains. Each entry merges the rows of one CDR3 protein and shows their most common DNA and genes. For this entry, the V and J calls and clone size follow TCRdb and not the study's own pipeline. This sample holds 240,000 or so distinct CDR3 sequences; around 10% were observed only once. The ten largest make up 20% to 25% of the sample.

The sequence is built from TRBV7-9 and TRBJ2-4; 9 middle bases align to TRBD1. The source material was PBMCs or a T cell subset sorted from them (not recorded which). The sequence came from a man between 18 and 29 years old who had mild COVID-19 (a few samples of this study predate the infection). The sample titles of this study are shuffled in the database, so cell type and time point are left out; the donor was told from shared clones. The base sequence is TGTGCCAGCAGCGCTACAGGGGGCATGGACAAAAACATTCAGTACTTC. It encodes CASSATGGMDKNIQYF.